The 16 T cell receptor beta chains below were found in one sample sequenced in a study of blood T cell repertoires in COVID-19. Profiling relied on immunoSEQ multiplex PCR, and the TCRdb table lists in-frame clones only, not all of them. The table has some 200,000 clones, approximately 90% seen once; the top ten hold roughly a sixth. Material for sequencing was peripheral blood. The receptors derive from a man between 50 and 59 years old with COVID-19, enrolled during active disease.

The table lists this clone with a count of one. This sequence joins TRBV24-1 and TRBJ2-5; tentative D call: TRBD1 (5 bases). Germline V CDR1 and CDR2: KGHDR, SFDVKD. The CDR3 extends over 14 amino acids. V dropped 4 bases and J dropped 2 bases, with 10 bases sitting between them. The DNA of the CDR3 is TGTGCCACCAGTGACCACAGGATTCAAGAGACCCAGTACTTC. This gives the protein CATSDHRIQETQYF.

The V and J genes are TRBV1 and TRBJ2-5; the table's TRBD1 call for D was not verified on the DNA. TRBV1 corresponds to a pseudogene. This CDR3 comprises 17 residues. The CDR3 reads CTSSQGPRDRGVETQYF. The DNA for the CDR3 is TGCACCAGCAGCCAAGGCCCCCGGGACAGGGGGGTAGAGACCCAGTACTTC.

The chain links TRBV19 to TRBJ2-4; D possibly corresponds to TRBD1 (5 bases). The CDR3 runs 14 residues. CDR1 and CDR2 from the germline V gene are LNHDA and SQIVND (reference sequence). V lost 4 bases and J 2 bases, leaving 9 bases between the germline ends. CDR3 loop: CASSTGQPKNIQYF. CDR3 coding DNA: TGTGCCAGTAGTACAGGGCAACCCAAAAACATTCAGTACTTC.

The gene calls are TRBV7-2 and TRBJ1-1; the D is unclear. The CDR3 sequence is 13 residues long. Germline V gene lookup returns CDR1 SGHTA and CDR2 FQGNSA. V shed 2 bases and J shed 0 bases, with 4 bases lying between them. CDR3 sequence: CASSLQMNTEAFF. CDR3 nucleotide sequence: TGTGCCAGCAGCTTACAGATGAACACTGAAGCTTTCTTT.

The V gene is TRBV5-1, the J gene TRBJ1-6, with D possibly being TRBD1 (5 bases). CDR3 length: 16 residues. CDR1 is SGHRS and CDR2 is YFSETQ in the germline V gene. The V end was cut by 0 bases, the J end by 9 bases, with 16 bases between. The CDR3 loop is CASSLGRGTSGSPLHF. The DNA of the CDR3 is TGCGCCAGCAGCTTGGGACGGGGGACGAGTGGTTCACCCCTCCACTTT.

This chain joins TRBV19 and TRBJ2-3; 12 bases are shared with TRBD2. CDR3 size: 16 residues. Germline CDR1 reads LNHDA; CDR2 reads SQIVND (reference sequence). With V trimmed by 5 bases and J by 3 bases, 6 bases remained unmatched. In DNA, the CDR3 is TGTGCCAGTAGTGGAAGACTAGCGGGAGATACAGATACGCAGTATTTT. Amino acids: CASSGRLAGDTDTQYF. The full variable domain, its missing parts supplied by reference TRBV19 and TRBJ2-3, is DGGITQSPKYLFRKEGQNVTLSCEQNLNHDAMYWYRQDPGQGLRLIYYSQIVNDFQKGDIAEGYSVSREKKESFPLTVTSAQKNPTAFYLCASSGRLAGDTDTQYFGPGTRLTVL.

J is TRBJ2-4 and V is TRBV5-1; TRBD1 agrees at 11 bases. CDR1 and CDR2 from the germline V gene are SGHRS and YFSETQ. The CDR3 consists of 16 residues. Losses at the gene ends were 4 bases for V and 1 base for J; bases not matched to a gene: 4. CDR3 sequence: CASSTGQGAAKNIQYF. In DNA form, the CDR3 reads TGCGCCAGCAGCACTGGACAGGGGGCGGCCAAAAACATTCAGTACTTC. Variable domain in full (rest from reference TRBV5-1 and TRBJ2-4): KAGVTQTPRYLIKTRGQQVTLSCSPISGHRSVSWYQQTPGQGLQFLFEYFSETQRNKGNFPGRFSGRQFSNSRSEMNVSTLELGDSALYLCASSTGQGAAKNIQYFGAGTRLSVL.

The rearrangement uses TRBV11-3 and TRBJ2-1, with 7 bases aligning to TRBD1. V shed 4 bases, J shed 5 bases, and the junction held 5 bases outside the gene matches. This CDR3 contains 14 residues. Germline V gene sequence: CDR1 SGHNT, CDR2 YENEEA. CDR3 in DNA: TGTGCCAGCAGCTCAGGGGGATCTCACAATGAGCAGTTCTTC. It yields the protein CASSSGGSHNEQFF.

DNA for the CDR3: TGTGCCAGCAGCTTAGTGGGCGGGGGGACCTCCTTATACAATGAGCAGTTCTTC. It translates to CASSLVGGGTSLYNEQFF. This rearrangement joins TRBV11-2 to TRBJ2-1, with 8 nucleotides matching TRBD2. J lost 4 bases, V lost 1 base, and 12 bases had no gene match. The CDR3 totals 18 residues. Germline V gene lookup returns CDR1 SGHAT and CDR2 FQNNGV.

The rearrangement uses TRBV7-2 and TRBJ2-2, with D possibly TRBD1 on 5 matching bases. The CDR3 covers 13 residues. From germline, CDR1 is SGHTA and CDR2 FQGNSA. Trimming took off 10 bases at V and 7 bases at J, with 16 bases between the two ends. The CDR3 DNA reads TGTGCCACCCAGGGTTCACGCATCGGGGAGCTGTTTTTT. Amino acid sequence: CATQGSRIGELFF.

The V and J genes are TRBV12-5 and TRBJ2-5; 8 nucleotides match TRBD1. V gave up 6 bases and J gave up 4 bases; unmatched junction bases: 4. The germline V gene encodes CDR1 LGHNT and CDR2 FRNRAP. The CDR3 spans 13 residues. CDR3 in amino acids: CASGNGQGETQYF. DNA for the CDR3: TGTGCTAGTGGAAACGGACAGGGAGAGACCCAGTACTTC.

The chain combines TRBV7-8 with TRBJ2-3; perhaps TRBD1 as D (5 bases). Germline lookup yields CDR1 SGHVS and CDR2 FQNEAQ. V was clipped by 5 bases and J by 4 bases, with 16 bases between them. This CDR3 contains 15 residues. CDR3 sequence reads: CASSPRAGLSDTQYF. For the CDR3, the DNA is TGTGCCAGCAGCCCCCGGGCAGGGCTTTCAGATACGCAGTATTTT.

Notes on this clone: Other DNA variants within this sample encode the same CDR3. The rearrangement joins TRBV18 to TRBJ2-5, with D unresolved. Germline V gene sequence: CDR1 KGHSH, CDR2 LQKENI. The V gene lost 3 bases and the J gene lost 0 bases, with 2 bases spanning the gap. The CDR3 loop spans 12 amino acids. CDR3 loop: CASSPNQETQYF. The CDR3 coding sequence is TGTGCCAGCTCACCTAACCAAGAGACCCAGTACTTC.

The chain uses TRBV9 and TRBJ1-4; 10 bases fit TRBD1. With 0 bases clipped from V and 8 bases from J, the junction kept 4 bases outside the gene matches. The CDR3 spans 15 residues. Germline assignment: CDR1 SGDLS and CDR2 YYNGEE. The CDR3 nucleotides read TGTGCCAGCAGCGTAGAAGGGACAGGGGTGGAAAAACTGTTTTTT. Translated, it gives CASSVEGTGVEKLFF.

The gene calls are TRBV2 and TRBJ2-1; weak D call: TRBD1 (5 bases). The CDR3 extends over 13 amino acids. Trimming removed 6 bases at V and 7 bases at J, with 13 bases between. Germline CDR1 is SNHLY and CDR2 is FYNNEI. The CDR3 nucleotides read TGTGCCAGCAGGGGGCTCGAGGAGAATGAGCAGTTCTTC. Its translation: CASRGLEENEQFF.

The J gene is TRBJ2-5, the V gene TRBV19, with TRBD1 identical over 9 bases. The CDR3 runs 19 residues. Germline CDR1 reads LNHDA; CDR2 reads SQIVND (reference sequence). V trimming: 6 bases; J trimming: 2 bases; junction bases outside the gene matches: 19. In nucleotides, the CDR3 is TGTGCCAGTAGAGGGGCTGGACAGGGGCTCACAGGGCTACAAGAGACCCAGTACTTC. It specifies CASRGAGQGLTGLQETQYF.